The source of this T cell receptor beta chain is a study of blood T cell repertoires in COVID-19. The authors' processing: Amplification of reference gene primers provided the estimated nucleated cell counts. Some clones are missing from TCRdb's copy, which holds only in-frame ones; the method was immunoSEQ multiplex PCR. V, J and clone size are those of that table, while D and trimming were read from the DNA. Here the sample spans more than 80,000 clones, about 90% being singletons. The germline V gene has CDR1 SGHVS and CDR2 FQNEAQ. V dropped 3 bases and J dropped 6 bases, with 16 bases sitting between them. CDR3 length: 15 amino acids.

The clonotype comes from a man between 18 and 29 years old with COVID-19, enrolled during active disease. Sequenced sample: peripheral blood. This chain uses TRBV7-8 with TRBJ2-3; D not certain. CDR3 residues: CASSFKPTTFDTQYF. In DNA, the CDR3 is TGTGCCAGCAGCTTTAAACCCACTACGTTCGATACGCAGTATTTT.